This TCR beta chain was documented in a study of regulatory T cells in long-lasting Graves disease (dated by TCRdb to the early 2020s). Some background on the complete study: In the newly diagnosed Graves' disease group, patients had been taking antithyroid drugs for less than 3 months. Persistent Graves' disease patients were compared with newly diagnosed Graves' disease patients by peripheral blood TCR sequencing and RNA sequencing. The study was conducted in China and was registered as a clinical trial. TCR sequencing covered around 13 persistent and some 20 newly diagnosed Graves' disease patients, about 35 samples in total.

The time point label, read with the paper, signifies: newly diagnosed GD, antithyroid drugs for less than 3 months. For both TCR sequencing and RNA sequencing, RNA was extracted from PBMCs in TRIzol. The diagnosis of Graves' disease was made according to American Thyroid Association guidelines. Patients for the study were recruited at an endocrinology department in Xi'an, China. From each patient, around 8.3 milliliters of peripheral blood was collected into an EDTA anticoagulant tube. PBMCs were isolated by Ficoll Paque Plus density gradient separation without further T cell sorting. An Agilent 2100 Bioanalyzer and agarose gel were used to assess RNA quality, and a NanoDrop 2000 was used to measure RNA concentration. To prepare the library, multiplex PCR was applied. Sequencer: Illumina HiSeq 4000. TCR beta libraries were built with iRepertoire HTBI primers and Arm-PCR amplification of CDR3 regions. Gel purification was performed on PCR products prior to sequencing. In the paper's pipeline: A total of 60 to 80 TRBV and under 15 TRBJ segments were identified across samples and were used for gene usage analysis of CDR3 amino acid clonotypes. COPE and FqMerger were used to merge the filtered high-quality paired reads into contigs. Contigs were aligned with BLAST to IMGT TRBV, TRBD and TRBJ reference genes, and CDR3 was defined per IMGT. Any clonotype with a frequency above 0.1% was classified as a highly expanded clone. Shannon entropy was used to measure repertoire diversity, and the Gini coefficient was used to measure V-J evenness. Clonotypes shared by more than one individual were considered public. TCRdb reanalyzed the raw reads on its own, using fastp at Q25 for trimming and MiXCR for clone calling, and kept in-frame beta chains. Records with the same CDR3 protein are collapsed into one entry carrying the most frequent genes and DNA. The V and J calls were determined by TCRdb, not by the authors. Across this sample there are around 500,000 distinct CDR3 sequences, with roughly 15% seen only once. The top ten constitute 20% to 30% of the sample.

This clonotype was picked up many times. Its antigen is still unknown. No per-base quality is available; no much larger clone lies one base away. Clipping removes 1 base from V and 5 bases from J, with 10 as the unmatched junction base count. The germline V gene sets CDR1 to LGHNT and CDR2 to FRNRAP. Measured from the cysteine to the phenylalanine, the CDR3 is 16 residues long. Just CDR3 DNA is preserved here, 48 bases in frame from base 1. Beyond this particular receptor, the publication reports: The study examined only peripheral blood because the primary lesion, thyroid tissue, could not be accessed. Preferential use of TRBV28, TRBJ1-2 and TRBJ2-5 was observed in persistent disease, whereas TRBV20-1 and TRBJ2-1 were favored in newly diagnosed disease. A larger number of public clonotypes was shared among persistent patients (2,741) than among newly diagnosed patients (about 990). The authors noted that the small sample size was a limitation that may lower accuracy. Compared with newly diagnosed patients, persistent Graves' disease patients had lower TCR Shannon entropy and fewer highly expanded clones, which suggests clonal expansion. Sequencing and analysis were restricted to the TCR beta chain.

These data were also filed under a second study, of T cells in Graves' hyperthyroidism and ophthalmopathy. The second publication reports: Graves' hyperthyroidism was defined as stable when no progression to ophthalmopathy occurred over 18 months of follow-up. Hyperthyroidism patients were aged 18 to 65 years and newly diagnosed, with disease duration of less than 2 months. Any patient with an uncontrolled infection, another autoimmune disease, pregnancy or lactation was excluded. Diagnoses were established on the basis of clinical symptoms, serum thyroxine and TRAb, thyroid ultrasound, and orbital computed tomography. The first round of RT-PCR for the TCR CDR3 was performed with the HTBI primer set and the Qiagen OneStep RT-PCR kit. Blood samples also contained most of the expanded thyroid clonotypes (frequency above 0.001), which suggests that blood repertoires may reflect thyroid immune responses. A 13 V-J signature model separated ophthalmopathy from stable hyperthyroidism, with around 90% sensitivity and 81% to 82% specificity in cross-validation and 80%/75% in testing. In validation, the model predicted progression to ophthalmopathy with about 71% sensitivity and approximately 72% specificity, a median of 6.5 months before onset. A discovery cohort of about a hundred patients, roughly 45 with Graves' ophthalmopathy and about 58 with stable Graves' hyperthyroidism, was used to find distinguishing TCR V-J signatures. Prospective prediction of ophthalmopathy was tested in an independent validation cohort of some 20 hyperthyroidism patients and 17 patients who later progressed to ophthalmopathy. For training and testing, the approximately 97 patients in the discovery cohort were randomly divided in a 7:3 ratio. Thyroid tissue and blood T-cell repertoires from about six Graves' hyperthyroidism patients were also compared in the study. After blood sampling, hyperthyroidism patients were treated with methimazole at a starting dose of 30 mg daily, and ophthalmopathy patients were treated with high-dose intravenous methylprednisolone. The libraries were constructed in a second round of multiplex PCR and then size-selected and purified. Libraries were sequenced paired-end with 100 bp reads on an Illumina HiSeq2000. SOAPnuke was used to process the raw data, throwing out any read that contained adapters or uncalled bases, had a mean Phred below 15, or lacked an exact constant-primer or identifier match. COPE v1.2.5 was used to merge the high-quality paired reads, and each unique nucleotide sequence was defined as a clonotype. Clonotypes were aligned to IMGT TRBV, TRBD and TRBJ reference segments using MiTCR v1.1. The analysis included only V-J combinations with a frequency above 0.0001, which together covered roughly 99% of the repertoires. A TCS score was defined as the ratio of F50 (clonal expansion) to E x V (chaos), with BLOSUM62-based TCRdist applied between CDR3 peptides within each V-J. Welch's t-statistics and random forest reduced around 520 V-J features to roughly 13, which were used in a naive Bayes classifier (R e1071). No statistical method was used to set the sample size in advance, and investigators knew the group allocation. The paper reports TCR Vbeta CDR3 sequencing of about 140 peripheral blood samples: 43 ophthalmopathy, about 75 hyperthyroidism and 17 progressor patients.

This receptor was obtained from a woman aged 35-65 years with Graves disease. Donor details come from another sample of the same person, matched by shared clones. The source was peripheral blood mononuclear cells (PBMCs), collected at new diagnosis, from a patient treated with antithyroid drugs. Recombination connected TRBV12-5 to TRBJ2-7, with TRBD1 identical over 8 junction bases. The nucleotide sequence is TGTGCTAGTGGTTTGGCTCCTCAGGGGGCGGGTGACGAGCAGTACTTC. Its translation is CASGLAPQGAGDEQYF.